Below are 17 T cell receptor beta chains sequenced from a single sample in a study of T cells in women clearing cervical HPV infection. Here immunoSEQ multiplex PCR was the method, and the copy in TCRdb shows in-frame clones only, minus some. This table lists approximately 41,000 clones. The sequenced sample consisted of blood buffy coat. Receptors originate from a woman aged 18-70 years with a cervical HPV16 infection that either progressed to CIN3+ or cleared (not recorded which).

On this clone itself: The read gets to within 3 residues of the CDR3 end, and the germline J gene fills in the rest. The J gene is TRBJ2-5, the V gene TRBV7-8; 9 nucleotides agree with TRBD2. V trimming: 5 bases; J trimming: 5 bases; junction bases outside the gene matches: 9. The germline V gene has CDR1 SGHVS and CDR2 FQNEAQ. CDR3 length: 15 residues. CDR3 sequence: CASSPGLAISETQYF. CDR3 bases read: TGTGCCAGCAGCCCTGGACTAGCGATTTCGGAGACC.

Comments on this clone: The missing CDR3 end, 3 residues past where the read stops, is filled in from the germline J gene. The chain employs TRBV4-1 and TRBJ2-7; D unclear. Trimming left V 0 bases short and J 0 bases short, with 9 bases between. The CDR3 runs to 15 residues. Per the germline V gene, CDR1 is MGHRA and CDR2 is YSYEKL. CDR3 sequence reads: CASSQDRSYSYEQYF. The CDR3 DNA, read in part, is TGCGCCAGCAGCCAAGATCGGTCCTACTCCTACGAG.

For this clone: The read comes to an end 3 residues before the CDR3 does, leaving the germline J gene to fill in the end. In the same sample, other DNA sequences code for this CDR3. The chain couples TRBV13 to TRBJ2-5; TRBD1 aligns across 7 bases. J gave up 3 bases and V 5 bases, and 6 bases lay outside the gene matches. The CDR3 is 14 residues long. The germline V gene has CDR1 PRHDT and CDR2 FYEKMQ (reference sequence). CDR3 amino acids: CASSLRTGEETQYF. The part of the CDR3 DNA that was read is TGTGCCAGCAGCCTAAGGACAGGAGAAGAGACC.

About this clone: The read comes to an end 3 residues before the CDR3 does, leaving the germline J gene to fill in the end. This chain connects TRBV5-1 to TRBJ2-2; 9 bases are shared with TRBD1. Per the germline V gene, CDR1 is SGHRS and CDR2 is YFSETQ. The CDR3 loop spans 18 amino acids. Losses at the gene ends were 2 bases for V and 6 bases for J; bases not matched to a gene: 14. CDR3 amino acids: CASSFRGTGGETAGELFF. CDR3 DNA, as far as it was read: TGCGCCAGCAGCTTTCGGGGCACAGGGGGCGAAACGGCCGGGGAG.

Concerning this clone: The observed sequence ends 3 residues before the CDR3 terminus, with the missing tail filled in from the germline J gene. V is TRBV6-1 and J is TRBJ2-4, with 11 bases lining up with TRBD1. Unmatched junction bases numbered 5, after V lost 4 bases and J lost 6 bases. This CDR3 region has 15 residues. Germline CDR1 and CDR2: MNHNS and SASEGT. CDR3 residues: CASSVGQGALNIQYF. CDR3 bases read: TGTGCCAGCAGTGTAGGACAGGGGGCTTTAAACATT.

The CDR3 is CASSLSGESTDTQYF. Incomplete CDR3 DNA: TGCGCCAGCAGCCTTAGCGGGGAGAGCACAGATACG. The V call is TRBV5-1, the J call TRBJ2-3; 8 bases are a match to TRBD2. Sequencing ends 3 residues short of the CDR3 end; the germline J gene provides the rest. CDR1 is SGHRS and CDR2 is YFSETQ in the germline V gene. This CDR3 has 15 residues. Trimming removed 4 bases from V and 0 bases from J; junction bases left unmatched: 4.

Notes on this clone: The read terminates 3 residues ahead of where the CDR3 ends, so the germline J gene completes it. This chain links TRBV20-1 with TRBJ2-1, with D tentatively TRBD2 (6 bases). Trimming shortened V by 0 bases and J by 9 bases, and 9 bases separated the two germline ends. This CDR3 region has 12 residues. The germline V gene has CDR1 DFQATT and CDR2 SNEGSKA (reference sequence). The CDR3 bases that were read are TGCAGTGCTAGAGATCCAGCGGGTGAG. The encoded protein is CSARDPAGE. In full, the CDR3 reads CSARDPAGEQFF.

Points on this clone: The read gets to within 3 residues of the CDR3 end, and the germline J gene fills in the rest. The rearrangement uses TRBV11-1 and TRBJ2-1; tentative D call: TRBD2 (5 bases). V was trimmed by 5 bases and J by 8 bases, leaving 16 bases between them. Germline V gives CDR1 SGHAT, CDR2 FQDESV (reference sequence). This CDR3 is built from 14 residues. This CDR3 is CASSRPPGSDEQFF. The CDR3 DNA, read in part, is TGTGCCAGCAGCCGGCCCCCGGGGAGTGATGAG.

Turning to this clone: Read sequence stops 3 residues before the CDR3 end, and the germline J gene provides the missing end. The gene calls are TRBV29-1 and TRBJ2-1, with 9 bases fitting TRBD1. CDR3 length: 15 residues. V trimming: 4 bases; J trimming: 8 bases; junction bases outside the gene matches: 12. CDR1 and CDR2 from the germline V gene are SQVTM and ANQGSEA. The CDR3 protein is CSVAGGQGHGDEQFF. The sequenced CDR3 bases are TGCAGCGTTGCAGGGGGACAGGGACATGGGGATGAG.

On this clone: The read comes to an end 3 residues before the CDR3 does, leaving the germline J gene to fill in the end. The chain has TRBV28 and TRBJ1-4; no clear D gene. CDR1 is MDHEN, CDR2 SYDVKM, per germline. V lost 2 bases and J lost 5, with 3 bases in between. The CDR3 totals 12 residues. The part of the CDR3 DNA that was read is TGTGCCAGCAGTTTAGTAAATGAAAAA. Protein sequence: CASSLVNEK. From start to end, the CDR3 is CASSLVNEKLFF.

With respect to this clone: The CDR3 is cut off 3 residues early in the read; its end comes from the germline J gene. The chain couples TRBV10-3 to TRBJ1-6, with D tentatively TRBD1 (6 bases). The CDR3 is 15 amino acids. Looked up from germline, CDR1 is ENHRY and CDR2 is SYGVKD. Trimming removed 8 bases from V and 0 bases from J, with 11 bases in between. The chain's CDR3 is CAISRDNSYNSPLHF. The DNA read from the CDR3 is TGTGCCATCTCGAGGGACAACTCCTATAATTCACCC.

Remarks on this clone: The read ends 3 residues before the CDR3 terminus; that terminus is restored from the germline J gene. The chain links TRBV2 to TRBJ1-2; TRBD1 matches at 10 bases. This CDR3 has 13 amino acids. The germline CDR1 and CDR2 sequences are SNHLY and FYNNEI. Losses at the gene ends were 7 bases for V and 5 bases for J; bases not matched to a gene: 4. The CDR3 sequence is CASMKDRGYGYTF. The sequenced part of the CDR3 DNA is TGTGCCAGCATGAAGGACAGGGGGTATGGC.

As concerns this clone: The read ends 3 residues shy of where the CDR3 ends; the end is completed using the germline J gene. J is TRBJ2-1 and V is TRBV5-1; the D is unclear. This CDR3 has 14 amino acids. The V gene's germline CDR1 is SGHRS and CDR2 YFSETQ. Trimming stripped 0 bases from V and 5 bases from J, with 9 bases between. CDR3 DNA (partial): TGCGCCAGCAGCTTGGAGGGCGCCCACAATGAG. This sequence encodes CASSLEGAHNE. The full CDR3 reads CASSLEGAHNEQFF.

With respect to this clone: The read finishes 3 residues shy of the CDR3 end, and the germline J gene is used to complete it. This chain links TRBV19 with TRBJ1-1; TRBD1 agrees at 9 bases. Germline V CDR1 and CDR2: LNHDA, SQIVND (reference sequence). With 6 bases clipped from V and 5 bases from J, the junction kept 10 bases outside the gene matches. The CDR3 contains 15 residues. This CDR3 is CASSLQGAKPTEAFF. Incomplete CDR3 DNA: TGTGCCAGTAGCTTACAGGGGGCAAAACCGACTGAA.

CDR3 residues: CASSPIRITGAADTQYF. CDR3 bases read: TGTGCCAGCAGCCCTATTCGGATTACAGGGGCAGCAGATACG. The genes are TRBV7-8 and TRBJ2-3; 7 nucleotides match TRBD1. The CDR3 end lies 3 residues beyond the end of the read and is filled in from the germline J gene. The CDR3 is 17 residues long. The V gene's germline CDR1 is SGHVS and CDR2 FQNEAQ. J was trimmed by 4 bases and V by 5 bases; bases with no gene match: 15.

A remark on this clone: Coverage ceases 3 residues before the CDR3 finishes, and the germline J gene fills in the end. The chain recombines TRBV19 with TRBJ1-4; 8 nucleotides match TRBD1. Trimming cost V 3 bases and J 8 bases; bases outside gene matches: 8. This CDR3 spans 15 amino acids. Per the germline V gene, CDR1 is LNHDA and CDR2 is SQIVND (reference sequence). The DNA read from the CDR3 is TGTGCCAGTAGTATGGGACTCTCAGGGGGCGAAAAA. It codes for CASSMGLSGGEK. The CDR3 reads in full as CASSMGLSGGEKLFF.

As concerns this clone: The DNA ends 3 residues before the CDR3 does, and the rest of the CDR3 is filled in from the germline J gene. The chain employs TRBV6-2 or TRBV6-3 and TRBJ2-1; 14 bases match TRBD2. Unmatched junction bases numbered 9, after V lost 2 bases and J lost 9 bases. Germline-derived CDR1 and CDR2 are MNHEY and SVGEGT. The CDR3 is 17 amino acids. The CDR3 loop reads CASSYHGLAGGGGEQFF. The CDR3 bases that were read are TGTGCCAGCAGTTACCACGGACTAGCGGGAGGAGGTGGTGAG.